This TCR beta chain was sequenced during a study of cytomegalovirus exposure and HLA in healthy donors. Study as a whole: Around 77 million unique TCRs from HLA-typed donors made up an early data release. The study, taken as a whole, reports: Apart from CMV serostatus, no immune exposure information was available.

Per the germline V gene, CDR1 is SGHRS and CDR2 is YFSETQ. The ends lost 3 bases at V and 0 bases at J; junction bases unmatched: 9. The CDR3 sequence is 16 residues long. Worth noting for this clone: The antigen is undetermined.

The PCR ran on 60 Vbeta and 13 Jbeta primers. Only in-frame clones appear in the TCRdb table, and some are missing; sequencing was by immunoSEQ multiplex PCR. Seen here are about 150,000 clones, about 85% observed once, and the top ten hold 2% to 2.5%. The sequence came from a woman aged 18-35 years in good health and CMV-seronegative. This chain uses TRBV5-1 with TRBJ2-7; 7 nucleotides align to TRBD1. The sequenced sample was PBMCs. CDR3 bases: TGCGCCAGCAGCTCCCAGGGGACAGTCAGCTCCTACGAGCAGTACTTC. This gives the protein CASSSQGTVSSYEQYF.